This TCR beta chain appears in the sequencing data of a study of shared clonotypes between healthy human individuals. Study information: Samples came from two female and a few male donors aged 18 to 49.

Method: immunoSEQ multiplex PCR; TCRdb's copy keeps in-frame clones and lacks some. This sample has about 470,000 clones, with about 76% found just once. The V end was cut by 6 bases, the J end by 0 bases, with 12 bases between. The CDR3 has 15 residues. Germline V gene lookup returns CDR1 KGHSY and CDR2 FQNENV. The source is a woman in her 40s in good health. Some clones in this sample may be carry-over from other donors' samples. The chain couples TRBV16 to TRBJ1-5, with no clear D. The sample consisted of PBMCs. The CDR3 loop is CASSTDGDSNQPQHF. The CDR3 DNA reads TGTGCCAGCAGTACCGACGGGGATAGCAATCAGCCCCAGCATTTT.